Shown below are 20 T cell receptor beta chains from a single sample sequenced in a study of shared clonotypes between healthy human individuals. Repertoires were generated with immunoSEQ multiplex PCR, while TCRdb's copy carries only in-frame clones and drops some. The sample lists around 2.1 million clones; more than 90% were seen once. Sequencing was carried out using naive CD4+ T cells sorted from blood. Subset reported: CD45RA+ positively selected. The receptors derive from a young man in good health.

This clone is a singleton in its sample. The chain is built from TRBV4-2 and TRBJ1-4, with 10 bases that match TRBD1. The germline CDR1 and CDR2 sequences are LGHNA and YNFKEQ. The J segment lost 8 bases and the V segment lost 4 bases, leaving 7 bases of the junction unmatched. The CDR3 loop spans 15 amino acids. The CDR3 loop is CASSRPGTGVEKLFF. CDR3 DNA sequence: TGTGCCAGCAGCCGACCGGGGACAGGGGTGGAAAAACTGTTTTTT.

This clone was detected once. This sequence joins TRBV27 and TRBJ2-7, with 13 positions matching TRBD2. With V trimmed by 0 bases and J by 3 bases, 8 bases remained unmatched. Germline-derived CDR1 and CDR2 are MNHEY and SMNVEV (reference sequence). The CDR3 covers 18 residues. The CDR3 reads CASSLSRLAGGRFYEQYF. The CDR3 nucleotides read TGTGCCAGCAGTTTATCGAGACTAGCGGGGGGCAGGTTCTACGAGCAGTACTTC.

V and J are TRBV6-1 and TRBJ1-5; TRBD1 agrees at 11 bases. The CDR3 runs 15 residues. V shed 3 bases, J shed 6 bases, and the junction held 4 bases outside the gene matches. CDR1 is MNHNS and CDR2 is SASEGT in the germline V gene. CDR3 bases: TGTGCCAGCAGTGATGGACAGGGGGCTGGTCAGCCCCAGCATTTT. It encodes CASSDGQGAGQPQHF.

V usage is TRBV6-1 and J usage is TRBJ1-6; TRBD1 matches 8 bases. V trimming: 1 base; J trimming: 9 bases; junction bases outside the gene matches: 5. CDR1 and CDR2 from the germline V gene are MNHNS and SASEGT. CDR3 size: 15 residues. The CDR3 DNA reads TGTGCCAGCAGTGAAGGGTACAGGGGGGTTTCACCCCTCCACTTT. Translating it yields CASSEGYRGVSPLHF.

V is TRBV21-1 and J is TRBJ1-2; no check of the table's D call, TRBD1, against the DNA was made. TRBV21-1 represents a pseudogene. The CDR3 is made up of 13 amino acids. CDR3 in DNA: TGTGCCAGCAGCAAGTTTAGGGGGTCGGGCTACACCTTC. Residues: CASSKFRGSGYTF.

The rearrangement uses TRBV27 and TRBJ1-5, with D perhaps TRBD1 (5 bases). Trimming pared 2 bases from V and 2 bases from J, leaving 7 bases between. Germline values: CDR1 MNHEY, CDR2 SMNVEV (reference sequence). This CDR3 is 14 amino acids long. The DNA for the CDR3 is TGTGCCAGCAGTTTAGTGGGACGCAATCAGCCCCAGCATTTT. It specifies CASSLVGRNQPQHF.

V gene TRBV18 combines with J gene TRBJ2-3; a possible D gene is TRBD1 (5 bases). The germline V and J ends were trimmed by 3 bases and 0 bases, with 19 bases remaining between them. This CDR3 is built from 18 residues. From germline, CDR1 is KGHSH and CDR2 LQKENI. CDR3 sequence: CASSPPNKQAPSTDTQYF. CDR3 nucleotide sequence: TGTGCCAGCTCACCGCCAAACAAACAGGCTCCTAGCACAGATACGCAGTATTTT.

CDR3 in DNA: TGTGCCAGCAGCTTTGTGGATTTTGGGGAGACCCAGTACTTC. Encoded protein: CASSFVDFGETQYF. The chain couples TRBV5-6 to TRBJ2-5, with D unclear. This CDR3 region has 14 residues. In germline, CDR1 is SGHDT, CDR2 YYEEEE. V lost 2 bases to trimming and J lost 5 bases, with 13 bases between them. The full variable domain, in which reference TRBV5-6 and TRBJ2-5 provide the parts outside the CDR3, is DAGVTQSPTHLIKTRGQQVTLRCSPKSGHDTVSWYQQALGQGPQFIFQYYEEEERQRGNFPDRFSGHQFPNYSSELNVNALLLGDSALYLCASSFVDFGETQYFGPGTRLLVL.

The chain joins TRBV7-9 to TRBJ1-6; no definite D call. Trimming pared 5 bases from V and 2 bases from J, leaving 13 bases between. Germline values: CDR1 SEHNR, CDR2 FQNEAQ (reference sequence). The CDR3 runs to 16 residues. DNA of the CDR3: TGTGCCAGCAGCCCCTTGGGTAACGCCTATAATTCACCCCTCCACTTT. It encodes CASSPLGNAYNSPLHF. Combining the CDR3 with reference TRBV7-9 and TRBJ1-6 gives the whole variable domain DTGVSQNPRHKITKRGQNVTFRCDPISEHNRLYWYRQTLGQGPEFLTYFQNEAQLEKSRLLSDRFSAERPKGSFSTLEIQRTEQGDSAMYLCASSPLGNAYNSPLHFGNGTRLTVT.

The chain uses TRBV19 and TRBJ2-3; D may be TRBD1 (6 bases). The CDR3 runs 15 residues. Trimming pared 6 bases from V and 1 base from J, leaving 14 bases between. Germline values: CDR1 LNHDA, CDR2 SQIVND (reference sequence). In DNA form, the CDR3 reads TGTGCCAGTAGGACTCTGGGGGCCGGCACAGATACGCAGTATTTT. Its translation: CASRTLGAGTDTQYF.

The chain is built from TRBV7-9 and TRBJ1-1, with TRBD1 as a possible D gene (5 bases). The ends were cut back, 1 base at V and 1 base at J, with 13 bases in the middle. The CDR3 has 16 amino acids. The V gene's germline CDR1 is SEHNR and CDR2 FQNEAQ (reference sequence). The CDR3 bases are TGTGCCAGCAGCTTAGAGGGAACAGGAGAGAACACTGAAGCTTTCTTT. This sequence encodes CASSLEGTGENTEAFF.

The V gene is TRBV6-1, the J gene TRBJ2-7, with D uncertain. CDR1 and CDR2 (germline): MNHNS, SASEGT. The CDR3 has 15 amino acids. Trimming stripped 8 bases from V and 7 bases from J, with 24 bases between. The DNA of the CDR3 is TGTGCCAGCGCCACGGTCGCACGTCTGCTTTGGGAGCAGTACTTC. Its protein is CASATVARLLWEQYF.

V is TRBV10-1 and J is TRBJ2-3; D is possibly TRBD1 (6 bases). Germline CDR1 and CDR2: WNHNN and SYGVQD (reference sequence). The ends were cut back, 5 bases at V and 4 bases at J, with 19 bases in the middle. CDR3 length: 16 residues. The DNA for the CDR3 is TGCGCCAGCAGTCCTTGGGACACCGTAGACGCAGATACGCAGTATTTT. This sequence encodes CASSPWDTVDADTQYF.

This clone was observed once. This chain connects TRBV5-1 to TRBJ2-5; TRBD2 agrees at 8 bases. Germline CDR1 and CDR2: SGHRS and YFSETQ. This CDR3 has 15 amino acids. V shed 2 bases and J 2 bases; nucleotides not matched to a gene: 5. CDR3 DNA: TGCGCCAGCAGCTTACCAGCGGGGGAGCAAGAGACCCAGTACTTC. Translation gives CASSLPAGEQETQYF.

CDR3 loop: CAWSATRTGSETQYF. The CDR3 DNA is TGTGCCTGGAGTGCTACAAGGACAGGTTCAGAGACCCAGTACTTC. The V and J genes are TRBV30 and TRBJ2-5, with 7 positions matching TRBD1. Germline assignment: CDR1 GTSNPN and CDR2 SVGIG (reference sequence). The V and J ends lost 1 base and 4 bases, in that order; junction bases with no gene match: 9. This CDR3 is built from 15 residues.

The chain carries TRBV14 and TRBJ2-1, with D possibly being TRBD1 (6 bases). The germline V and J ends were trimmed by 2 bases and 3 bases, with 20 bases remaining between them. Germline V gene lookup returns CDR1 SGHDN and CDR2 FVKESK. The CDR3 is 18 amino acids. DNA of the CDR3: TGTGCCAGCAGCCAAAAGAGGGGGTCTAACCTTCACTACAATGAGCAGTTCTTC. Amino acid sequence: CASSQKRGSNLHYNEQFF.

This chain connects TRBV30 to TRBJ2-5; the D is unclear. The CDR3 spans 12 residues. The V and J ends lost 4 bases and 5 bases respectively, with 11 bases between them. CDR1 GTSNPN and CDR2 SVGIG come from the germline V gene (reference sequence). The CDR3 nucleotides read TGTGCCTGGATAGGGTCAAGGGAGACCCAGTACTTC. Protein sequence: CAWIGSRETQYF.

The chain is built from TRBV28 and TRBJ2-7; 11 positions agree with TRBD1. The junction had 5 bases not matched to a gene; V was cut back by 4 bases and J by 6 bases. The CDR3 is 14 residues long. Germline values: CDR1 MDHEN, CDR2 SYDVKM. CDR3 region: CASSYRDRGFEQYF. CDR3 sequence (DNA): TGTGCCAGCAGTTACCGGGACAGGGGGTTCGAGCAGTACTTC. Looking up the rest from reference TRBV28 and TRBJ2-7 gives the full variable domain: DVKVTQSSRYLVKRTGEKVFLECVQDMDHENMFWYRQDPGLGLRLIYFSYDVKMKEKGDIPEGYSVSREKKERFSLILESASTNQTSMYLCASSYRDRGFEQYFGPGTRLTVT.

V usage is TRBV30 and J usage is TRBJ2-5; maybe TRBD2 (6 bases). The end of the DNA aligns better with TRBJ2-7, so the J call may be wrong. The CDR3 extends over 12 amino acids. Germline CDR1 is GTSNPN and CDR2 is SVGIG (reference sequence). The CDR3, as DNA: TGTGCCTGGAGCCCAGCGGGCTACGAGCAGTACTTC. This sequence encodes CAWSPAGYEQYF.

The CDR3 spells CASSQAGGVWRTYF. Here the CDR3 DNA reads TGTGCCAGCAGCCAAGCCGGGGGAGTATGGAGGACGTATTTT. This chain uses TRBV14 with TRBJ2-3; TRBD2 is a possible D gene (6 bases). V was cut by 1 base and J by 14 bases, with 19 bases left in between. CDR3 size: 14 residues. Germline V lookup: CDR1 SGHDN, CDR2 FVKESK.